The 24 T cell receptor beta chains reported below all come from one sample, sequenced in a study of shared clonotypes between healthy human individuals. The method was immunoSEQ multiplex PCR; TCRdb's version includes in-frame clones alone and lacks a portion of them. The table shows about 480,000 clones, with about three quarters occurring only once. Sequences were obtained from PBMCs. The receptors were gathered from a middle-aged woman in good health. Some clones in this sample may be carry-over from other donors' samples.

This clone has at least ten counts. The chain links TRBV7-2 to TRBJ2-7; 12 bases fit TRBD2. J gave up 1 base and V 5 bases, and 3 bases lay outside the gene matches. The CDR3 extends over 15 amino acids. Germline CDR1 SGHTA, CDR2 FQGNSA. CDR3 nucleotide sequence: TGTGCCAGCAGCCTCACTAGCGGGAGGTCCTACGAGCAGTACTTC. It translates to CASSLTSGRSYEQYF.

The chain employs TRBV5-6 and TRBJ1-4; D gene uncertain. With 1 base removed from V and 5 bases from J, the gap between germline ends came to 6 bases. This CDR3 has 13 residues. Germline values: CDR1 SGHDT, CDR2 YYEEEE. The CDR3 DNA follows: TGTGCCAGCAGCTTGAGGTTAAATGAAAAACTGTTTTTT. This translates into CASSLRLNEKLFF.

The chain is built from TRBV6-1 and TRBJ2-7; TRBD1 aligns across 10 bases. The V and J ends lost 7 bases and 3 bases, in that order; junction bases with no gene match: 6. This CDR3 spans 14 amino acids. Germline V lookup: CDR1 MNHNS, CDR2 SASEGT. The CDR3 nucleotides are TGTGCCAGCACCGTCCGGGACAGGGGCTACGAGCAGTACTTC. Translation: CASTVRDRGYEQYF.

Notes on this clone: This sample includes further DNA sequences coding for the same CDR3. The rearrangement joins TRBV5-1 to TRBJ2-5, with 8 bases aligning to TRBD2. Trimming removed 4 bases from V and 5 bases from J; junction bases left unmatched: 7. CDR3 length: 14 residues. CDR1 is SGHRS, CDR2 YFSETQ, per germline. The DNA for the CDR3 is TGCGCCAGCAGCCCGGGAGGGGCGGAGGAGACCCAGTACTTC. Protein sequence: CASSPGGAEETQYF.

The gene calls are TRBV6-4 and TRBJ2-3; 10 nucleotides align to TRBD2. V was clipped by 6 bases and J by 5 bases; unmatched bases: 8. CDR1 and CDR2 from the germline V gene are MRHNA and SNTAGT. CDR3 length: 15 amino acids. This CDR3 reads CASRAGTSDIDTQYF. The CDR3 DNA is TGTGCCAGCAGGGCCGGGACTAGCGACATAGATACGCAGTATTTT.

The CDR3 nucleotides read TGTGCCAGCAGTTTCCGGACACTTAGCAATCAGCCCCAGCATTTT. Translating it yields CASSFRTLSNQPQHF. V gene TRBV28 combines with J gene TRBJ1-5, with D possibly TRBD1 on 5 matching bases. V was pared by 3 bases and J by 0 bases, with 9 bases between. Germline CDR1 reads MDHEN; CDR2 reads SYDVKM. The CDR3 sequence is 15 residues long.

The rearrangement joins TRBV19 to TRBJ2-1; D unclear. In germline, CDR1 is LNHDA, CDR2 SQIVND (reference sequence). The CDR3 totals 12 residues. The V end was cut by 5 bases, the J end by 3 bases, with 5 bases between. The CDR3 here is CASSSFYNEQFF. The CDR3, as DNA: TGTGCCAGTAGTTCCTTCTACAATGAGCAGTTCTTC.

The chain uses TRBV19 and TRBJ2-7; possible D gene TRBD1, 5 bases. The CDR3 runs to 12 residues. V lost 2 bases, J lost 6 bases, and 8 bases lay in between. Germline V CDR1 and CDR2: LNHDA, SQIVND (reference sequence). The CDR3 nucleotides are TGTGCCAGTAGTATAAGGGGATCCGAGCAGTACTTC. Translated: CASSIRGSEQYF. The complete variable domain, with remaining parts taken from reference TRBV19 and TRBJ2-7, reads DGGITQSPKYLFRKEGQNVTLSCEQNLNHDAMYWYRQDPGQGLRLIYYSQIVNDFQKGDIAEGYSVSREKKESFPLTVTSAQKNPTAFYLCASSIRGSEQYFGPGTRLTVT.

Comment on this clone: One end of the junction fails to match germline, which may point to a read error. This sequence joins TRBV7-7 and TRBJ2-5; D is tentatively TRBD1 or TRBD2 (5 bases each). CDR3 size: 15 residues. The germline V gene encodes CDR1 SSHAT and CDR2 FNYEAQ (reference sequence). The CDR3 region has the DNA TGTGCTAGCAGCTTAGATTGGGGGTCCGGAGAGACCCAGTACTTC. Its protein product is CASSLDWGSGETQYF. The full variable domain, in which reference TRBV7-7 and TRBJ2-5 provide the parts outside the CDR3, is GAGVSQSPRYKVTKRGQDVTLRCDPISSHATLYWYQQALGQGPEFLTYFNYEAQPDKSGLPSDRFSAERPEGSISTLTIQRTEQRDSAMYRCASSLDWGSGETQYFGPGTRLLVL.

The chain's CDR3 is CASSVARDGYTF. The CDR3, as DNA: TGTGCCAGCAGTGTCGCCAGGGATGGCTACACCTTC. The chain couples TRBV6-1 to TRBJ1-2; tentative D call: TRBD1 (5 bases). Germline loops: CDR1 MNHNS, CDR2 SASEGT. Trimming stripped 4 bases from V and 6 bases from J, with 9 bases between. CDR3 length: 12 residues.

The chain is built from TRBV27 and TRBJ2-7; D gene uncertain. V was cut by 2 bases and J by 2 bases, with 13 bases left in between. Germline CDR1 reads MNHEY; CDR2 reads SMNVEV (reference sequence). The CDR3 covers 15 residues. The CDR3 sequence: CASSLRPLGTYEQYF. DNA of the CDR3: TGTGCCAGCAGTTTAAGGCCTTTGGGAACCTACGAGCAGTACTTC.

This chain links TRBV7-2 with TRBJ2-5; 9 nucleotides line up with TRBD2. The CDR3 length is 15 residues. Germline V gene data show CDR1 as SGHTA and CDR2 as FQGNSA. The V gene end was trimmed by 1 base and the J gene end by 5 bases; junction bases not matched to a gene: 5. The chain's CDR3 is CASSLVRLADETQYF. The CDR3 DNA reads TGTGCCAGCAGCTTAGTTAGACTAGCGGATGAGACCCAGTACTTC.

This clone appeared a few times. The chain joins TRBV6-5 to TRBJ2-6; D is unclear. Germline assignment: CDR1 MNHEY and CDR2 SVGAGI. The CDR3 extends over 16 amino acids. The V and J ends lost 2 bases and 0 bases respectively, with 8 bases between them. For the CDR3, the DNA is TGTGCCAGCAGTTACGGGGAAATCTCTGGGGCCAACGTCCTGACTTTC. Amino acids: CASSYGEISGANVLTF.

The rearrangement links TRBV5-1 to TRBJ2-7; the match to TRBD2 covers 10 bases. Germline assignment: CDR1 SGHRS and CDR2 YFSETQ. CDR3 length: 15 residues. The V and J ends lost 3 bases and 2 bases, in that order; junction bases with no gene match: 5. CDR3 protein: CASSSRSGRAYEQYF. CDR3 DNA: TGCGCCAGCAGCTCCCGAAGCGGGAGGGCCTACGAGCAGTACTTC.

A remark on this clone: A much larger clone is a single base away; this may be a read error. The V and J genes are TRBV5-4 and TRBJ1-2; D possibly corresponds to TRBD1 (6 bases). The V and J ends lost 0 bases and 3 bases respectively, with 6 bases between them. Per germline, CDR1 SGHNT and CDR2 YYREEE (reference sequence). The CDR3 length is 13 residues. As DNA, the CDR3 is TGTGCCAGCAGCTTGGACAGGGACTATGGCTACACCTTC. The encoded protein is CASSLDRDYGYTF.

This clone was detected only once. The chain joins TRBV7-9 to TRBJ1-2, with TRBD1 identical over 7 bases. Germline values: CDR1 SEHNR, CDR2 FQNEAQ (reference sequence). This CDR3 spans 16 amino acids. J was trimmed by 4 bases and V by 4 bases; bases with no gene match: 12. The CDR3 DNA reads as TGTGCCAGCAGCTCTCTACAGGGGCGACACCTCTATGGCTACACCTTC. Residues: CASSSLQGRHLYGYTF.

The rearrangement uses TRBV19 and TRBJ2-5, with 7 bases aligning to TRBD1. The CDR3 loop spans 14 amino acids. Per the germline V gene, CDR1 is LNHDA and CDR2 is SQIVND (reference sequence). V lost 5 bases to trimming and J lost 2 bases; unmatched junction nucleotides: 5. The CDR3 DNA follows: TGTGCCAGTAGTGGGACGGGACAGCAAGAGACCCAGTACTTC. Translated, it gives CASSGTGQQETQYF.

This clone was recorded only once. The chain recombines TRBV25-1 with TRBJ2-3; TRBD1 is a possible D gene (6 bases). The V end lost 4 bases, the J end lost 1 base, and 12 bases lay between the germline ends. The CDR3 runs 15 residues. Germline V gene data show CDR1 as MGHDK and CDR2 as SYGVNS. In nucleotides, the CDR3 is TGTGCCAGCAGTGCCCAGGGGAGCCGCACAGATACGCAGTATTTT. It specifies CASSAQGSRTDTQYF. Complete variable domain (other parts from reference TRBV25-1 and TRBJ2-3): EADIYQTPRYLVIGTGKKITLECSQTMGHDKMYWYQQDPGMELHLIHYSYGVNSTEKGDLSSESTVSRIRTEHFPLTLESARPSHTSQYLCASSAQGSRTDTQYFGPGTRLTVL.

A word on this clone: One base away lies a much larger clone, so this may be a sequencing read error. Other DNA variants within this sample encode the same CDR3. The J gene is TRBJ1-5, the V gene TRBV15; 9 bases fit TRBD1. V was clipped by 1 base and J by 6 bases; unmatched bases: 7. The CDR3 contains 16 residues. From germline, CDR1 is LNHNV and CDR2 YYDKDF (reference sequence). CDR3 in amino acids: CATSRGGQGRIQPQHF. DNA of the CDR3: TGTGCCACCAGCAGAGGAGGACAGGGGAGGATTCAGCCCCAGCATTTT.

The genes are TRBV7-6 and TRBJ2-5; tentative D call: TRBD2 (5 bases). The germline V and J ends were trimmed by 5 bases and 2 bases, with 18 bases remaining between them. Germline V lookup: CDR1 SGHVS, CDR2 FNYEAQ. The CDR3 extends over 16 amino acids. The CDR3 DNA reads TGTGCCAGCAGCCCCCGGAAAGCGGTGACACAAGAGACCCAGTACTTC. It encodes CASSPRKAVTQETQYF.

This sequence joins TRBV27 and TRBJ1-6, with D unresolved. The germline gives CDR1 MNHEY, CDR2 SMNVEV (reference sequence). V lost 3 bases and J 7 bases, leaving 7 bases between the germline ends. The CDR3 has 13 residues. CDR3 protein: CASSLEYNSPLHF. The CDR3 nucleotides read TGTGCCAGCAGTTTGGAGTACAATTCACCCCTCCACTTT.

The chain recombines TRBV6-5 with TRBJ2-5; possible D gene TRBD1, 6 bases. Germline CDR1 MNHEY, CDR2 SVGAGI. V was trimmed by 4 bases and J by 5 bases, leaving 14 bases between them. The CDR3 consists of 14 residues. CDR3 in amino acids: CASSSQGRGETQYF. The CDR3, as DNA: TGTGCCAGCAGTTCCCAGGGTAGGGGGGAGACCCAGTACTTC.

This clone is classed as medium-sized (0.01 to 0.1%). This chain joins TRBV19 and TRBJ2-7; D might be TRBD2 (5 bases). There are 13 residues in the CDR3. Germline CDR1 and CDR2: LNHDA and SQIVND (reference sequence). Trimming shortened V by 8 bases and J by 2 bases, and 13 bases separated the two germline ends. CDR3 residues: CASSPGVPYEQYF. The CDR3 bases are TGTGCCAGTTCCCCCGGGGTACCCTACGAGCAGTACTTC. Looking up the rest from reference TRBV19 and TRBJ2-7 gives the full variable domain: DGGITQSPKYLFRKEGQNVTLSCEQNLNHDAMYWYRQDPGQGLRLIYYSQIVNDFQKGDIAEGYSVSREKKESFPLTVTSAQKNPTAFYLCASSPGVPYEQYFGPGTRLTVT.

The rearrangement uses TRBV5-1 and TRBJ2-3; TRBD2 agrees at 9 bases. V was pared by 0 bases and J by 6 bases, with 8 bases of the junction left unmatched. CDR1 SGHRS and CDR2 YFSETQ come from the germline V gene. The CDR3 extends over 16 amino acids. The chain's CDR3 is CASSLGGGRATDTQYF. The CDR3 nucleotides are TGCGCCAGCAGCTTGGGGGGCGGGAGGGCCACGGATACGCAGTATTTT.